What follows are 24 T cell receptor beta chains derived from one specimen sequenced in a study of blood T cells in healthy people across ages. A sample-barcoded 5' primer and a J-beta primer mix were used in a second PCR of about 6 to 11 cycles. Using its own MiXCR run on the 5' RACE reads, TCRdb lists one record per CDR3 protein. This table has roughly 830,000 distinct CDR3 sequences, 55% to 65% appearing once. Sequencing was done on a sample of blood. The receptors shown here come from a man aged 25 to 45 in good health.

V is TRBV20-1 and J is TRBJ2-1, with 13 positions matching TRBD2. With 3 bases clipped from V and 6 bases from J, the junction kept 2 bases outside the gene matches. This CDR3 spans 14 amino acids. The germline V gene encodes CDR1 DFQATT and CDR2 SNEGSKA (reference sequence). The CDR3 DNA reads TGCAGTGCTAGTGGGACTAGCGGGGTCAATGAGCAGTTCTTC. It specifies CSASGTSGVNEQFF.

This sequence joins TRBV7-2 and TRBJ2-5; tentatively, D is TRBD2 (6 bases). CDR3 length: 16 amino acids. Trimming left V 0 bases short and J 2 bases short, with 13 bases between. Germline assignment: CDR1 SGHTA and CDR2 FQGNSA. The CDR3 sequence: CASSLAGARGQETQYF. The CDR3, as DNA: TGTGCCAGCAGCTTAGCGGGTGCACGGGGGCAAGAGACCCAGTACTTC.

CDR3: CASSQGFPVTSGFSYEQYF. In nucleotides, the CDR3 is TGTGCCAGCAGCCAAGGGTTTCCCGTGACTAGCGGGTTCTCCTACGAGCAGTACTTC. The chain carries TRBV4-2 and TRBJ2-7; 10 nucleotides line up with TRBD2. V shed 1 base, J shed 0 bases, and the junction held 12 bases outside the gene matches. The CDR3 spans 19 residues. Germline lookup yields CDR1 LGHNA and CDR2 YNFKEQ.

The gene calls are TRBV30 and TRBJ1-2; 7 positions agree with TRBD1. Germline V gene sequence: CDR1 GTSNPN, CDR2 SVGIG (reference sequence). Trimming at V came to 4 bases and at J to 6 bases, leaving 8 bases not matched to a gene. CDR3 size: 13 residues. CDR3 nucleotide sequence: TGTGCCTGGACACCCGGGACAGTGAATGGCTACACCTTC. Amino acid sequence: CAWTPGTVNGYTF.

This clonotype showed up many times. CDR3 loop: CASSQGQKFSPLHF. CDR3 nucleotide sequence: TGCGCCAGCAGCCAAGGGCAGAAATTTTCACCCCTCCACTTT. The chain couples TRBV4-1 to TRBJ1-6, with D unresolved. Germline CDR1 reads MGHRA; CDR2 reads YSYEKL. The CDR3 is made up of 14 amino acids. The V end was cut by 1 base, the J end by 9 bases, with 10 bases between.

This clonotype was picked up one time. The chain uses TRBV20-1 and TRBJ2-4, with 7 nucleotides matching TRBD2. The DNA end favors TRBJ2-7, so the J call may be wrong. The CDR3 consists of 15 residues. Looked up from germline, CDR1 is DFQATT and CDR2 is SNEGSKA (reference sequence). CDR3 nucleotides: TGCAGTGCTAGAAATCCCCCAGCGGGGACCTACGAGCAGTACTTC. Protein product: CSARNPPAGTYEQYF.

This clonotype occurred a few times. The gene calls are TRBV12-3 or TRBV12-4 and TRBJ2-2, with 7 positions matching TRBD1. V dropped 5 bases and J dropped 9; count of bases not matched to a gene: 9. The CDR3 runs to 14 residues. CDR3 region: CASSRTGVGRELFF. The CDR3 bases are TGTGCCAGCAGTCGGACAGGAGTGGGAAGGGAGCTGTTTTTT.

The chain is built from TRBV27 and TRBJ1-1; D is perhaps TRBD1 (6 bases). V was shortened by 5 bases and J by 4 bases, with 20 bases between the two germline ends. Germline-derived CDR1 and CDR2 are MNHEY and SMNVEV (reference sequence). This CDR3 comprises 16 residues. The chain's CDR3 is CASSPNLIQGFTEAFF. The CDR3 bases are TGTGCCAGCAGTCCGAACCTAATCCAGGGGTTCACTGAAGCTTTCTTT.

This clonotype came up a few times. J is TRBJ2-3 and V is TRBV28; D is unclear. The CDR3 is 12 residues long. Germline CDR1 is MDHEN and CDR2 is SYDVKM. The V and J ends lost 1 base and 5 bases respectively, with 4 bases between them. CDR3 protein: CASSLYGDTQYF. The DNA of the CDR3 is TGTGCCAGCAGTTTATATGGAGATACGCAGTATTTT. Complete variable domain (other parts from reference TRBV28 and TRBJ2-3): DVKVTQSSRYLVKRTGEKVFLECVQDMDHENMFWYRQDPGLGLRLIYFSYDVKMKEKGDIPEGYSVSREKKERFSLILESASTNQTSMYLCASSLYGDTQYFGPGTRLTVL.

This clonotype came up a few times. The chain is built from TRBV7-3 and TRBJ2-3; the D is unclear. The CDR3 loop spans 13 amino acids. Trimming removed 6 bases at V and 5 bases at J, with 12 bases between. The germline V gene has CDR1 SGHTA and CDR2 FQGTGA. CDR3 region: CASSLGTLDTQYF. CDR3 nucleotides: TGTGCCAGCAGTCTAGGAACGTTAGATACGCAGTATTTT.

This chain uses TRBV9 with TRBJ2-7; D unclear. V was shortened by 7 bases and J by 4 bases, with 18 bases between the two germline ends. Germline CDR1 reads SGDLS; CDR2 reads YYNGEE. The CDR3 is 14 residues long. In DNA form, the CDR3 reads TGTGCCAGCGGCGGCGGCTCGAAAGTATACGAGCAGTACTTC. Translated: CASGGGSKVYEQYF.

The rearrangement joins TRBV20-1 to TRBJ1-2, with a possible D match to TRBD1 (5 bases). This CDR3 spans 16 amino acids. From germline, CDR1 is DFQATT and CDR2 SNEGSKA (reference sequence). In DNA form, the CDR3 reads TGCAGGACGGACCGCCCAATGTCAGGGCCTAACTATGGCTACACCTTC. This codes for CRTDRPMSGPNYGYTF.

The chain carries TRBV5-4 and TRBJ2-3; D may be TRBD1 (6 bases). Between the trimmed V and J ends, which lost 4 bases and 6 bases, there was a span of 15 bases. This CDR3 has 14 residues. Germline V CDR1 and CDR2: SGHNT, YYREEE (reference sequence). The CDR3 coding sequence is TGTGCCAGCAGCGTGGACAGTGTCGGGGATACGCAGTATTTT. This translates into CASSVDSVGDTQYF. The variable domain in full, completed from reference TRBV5-4 and TRBJ2-3, reads ETGVTQSPTHLIKTRGQQVTLRCSSQSGHNTVSWYQQALGQGPQFIFQYYREEENGRGNFPPRFSGLQFPNYSSELNVNALELDDSALYLCASSVDSVGDTQYFGPGTRLTVL.

This clonotype has just a few counts. This rearrangement joins TRBV6-5 to TRBJ2-7; 7 nucleotides match TRBD1. There are 12 residues in the CDR3. Looked up from germline, CDR1 is MNHEY and CDR2 is SVGAGI. The J segment lost 2 bases and the V segment lost 10 bases, leaving 5 bases of the junction unmatched. The CDR3 coding sequence is TGTGCCACCCAACAGGGGCCCTACGAGCAGTACTTC. Protein: CATQQGPYEQYF.

The table lists this clonotype with a few counts. The chain uses TRBV29-1 and TRBJ2-7; D is uncertain. Near its end, the DNA agrees better with TRBJ2-5, so the J call may be wrong. The CDR3 covers 12 residues. Looked up from germline, CDR1 is SQVTM and CDR2 is ANQGSEA. CDR3 sequence: CSVEVTAETQYF. CDR3 coding DNA: TGCAGCGTTGAAGTCACGGCGGAGACCCAGTACTTC.

V gene TRBV9 combines with J gene TRBJ1-2; perhaps TRBD1 as D (6 bases). Trimming removed 0 bases at V and 7 bases at J, with 10 bases between. The CDR3 covers 13 residues. Per germline, CDR1 SGDLS and CDR2 YYNGEE. CDR3 sequence (DNA): TGTGCCAGCAGCGTAGGGCAGGGGCCTGGCTACACCTTC. Translated: CASSVGQGPGYTF.

DNA of the CDR3: TGCAGTTACGGGACTAGCGAAGAGACCCAGTACTTC. This encodes CSYGTSEETQYF. The chain carries TRBV20-1 and TRBJ2-5, with 10 nucleotides matching TRBD2. Per germline, CDR1 DFQATT and CDR2 SNEGSKA (reference sequence). V was pared by 8 bases and J by 3 bases, with 3 bases of the junction left unmatched. This CDR3 has 12 residues.

In this sample, this clonotype turned up a few times. The chain carries TRBV29-1 and TRBJ2-1; 7 bases are shared with TRBD1. Looked up from germline, CDR1 is SQVTM and CDR2 is ANQGSEA. The V and J ends lost 2 bases and 6 bases, in that order; junction bases with no gene match: 7. The CDR3 consists of 14 residues. CDR3 in DNA: TGCAGCGTTGAAAGAGGGGGCGGCCTCAATGAGCAGTTCTTC. Protein product: CSVERGGGLNEQFF.

This chain joins TRBV27 and TRBJ2-2, with D maybe TRBD1 (5 bases). Germline CDR1 is MNHEY and CDR2 is SMNVEV (reference sequence). The CDR3 runs 13 residues. V lost 7 bases to trimming and J lost 7 bases, with 13 bases between them. CDR3 nucleotides: TGTGCCAGCAAGGTAGCAGGGATCGGGGAGCTGTTTTTT. It translates to CASKVAGIGELFF.

Ten or more counts support this clonotype. The chain is built from TRBV7-9 and TRBJ2-5; D not resolved. This CDR3 has 13 residues. The germline V and J ends were trimmed by 5 bases and 7 bases, with 14 bases remaining between them. The germline CDR1 and CDR2 sequences are SEHNR and FQNEAQ (reference sequence). In DNA form, the CDR3 reads TGTGCCAGCAGCCCCGGGTTCCTTGGGACCCAGTACTTC. Translated, it gives CASSPGFLGTQYF.

The chain combines TRBV4-2 with TRBJ2-5; D is ambiguous. The germline V and J ends were trimmed by 3 bases and 2 bases, with 10 bases remaining between them. Germline loops: CDR1 LGHNA, CDR2 YNFKEQ. This CDR3 has 14 residues. The CDR3 protein is CASSQDGRQETQYF. For the CDR3, the DNA is TGTGCCAGCAGCCAGGACGGACGGCAAGAGACCCAGTACTTC.

A remark on this clonotype: At one end the junction does not follow the germline gene, possibly because of a read error. The rearrangement links TRBV20-1 to TRBJ1-1; weak D call: TRBD1 (6 bases). The CDR3 runs 14 residues. Germline V gene sequence: CDR1 DFQATT, CDR2 SNEGSKA (reference sequence). The CDR3 here is CSAWKGELNSEAFF. The CDR3 DNA follows: TGCAGTGCCTGGAAGGGGGAGTTGAACTCTGAAGCTTTCTTT.

This clonotype showed up many times. The genes are TRBV4-3 and TRBJ1-4; no clear D gene. The V and J ends lost 4 bases and 6 bases respectively, with 12 bases between them. The CDR3 loop spans 14 amino acids. Germline V lookup: CDR1 LGHNA, CDR2 YSLEER. The CDR3 coding sequence is TGCGCCAGCAGCCCCAGCGGTGAGGATGAAAAACTGTTTTTT. This codes for CASSPSGEDEKLFF.

The chain has TRBV7-2 and TRBJ2-1; 7 bases align to TRBD2. The CDR3 covers 18 residues. The J segment lost 4 bases and the V segment lost 4 bases, leaving 16 bases of the junction unmatched. Germline values: CDR1 SGHTA, CDR2 FQGNSA. The chain's CDR3 is CASSSRWGGRKTYNEQFF. The CDR3 DNA sequence: TGTGCCAGCAGCTCCCGTTGGGGGGGACGGAAGACGTACAATGAGCAGTTCTTC.